The source of this T cell receptor beta chain is a study of cytomegalovirus exposure and HLA in healthy donors. Use of 60 Vbeta and 13 Jbeta primers characterized the PCR. Sequencing used immunoSEQ multiplex PCR; TCRdb keeps in-frame clones, though not all of them. The sample lists about 120,000 clones, 80% seen once, with 2.1% in the top ten. CDR3 length: 15 amino acids. V lost 1 base and J 5 bases, leaving 14 bases between the germline ends. Germline values: CDR1 LGHNA, CDR2 YSLEER. This receptor was taken from a young man in good health and CMV-seronegative. The V and J genes are TRBV4-3 and TRBJ2-5; tentative D call: TRBD2 (6 bases). Sequenced input: PBMCs. The CDR3 DNA follows: TGCGCCAGCAGCCAAGGGAGGGAGTGGTGGGAGACCCAGTACTTC. Translating gives CASSQGREWWETQYF.